This entry is about one T cell receptor beta chain. Per the study methods: Amplified reference gene primers provided the basis for estimating nucleated cell counts. Sequenced by immunoSEQ multiplex PCR; TCRdb stores in-frame clones only, minus some. That table supplies the V and J calls and clone size; D and trimming were determined from the DNA. The data contain 250,000 or so clones, 70% to 90% of them singletons. The data are from a study of blood T cell repertoires in COVID-19. On the study more broadly: The United States, Italy and Spain supplied acute and convalescent COVID-19 samples. T cells, B-cell-depleted T cells, or PBMCs provided the cDNA or gDNA that served as material.

The V gene end was trimmed by 4 bases and the J gene end by 1 base; junction bases not matched to a gene: 4. The germline V gene encodes CDR1 WNHNN and CDR2 SYGVQD (reference sequence). The CDR3 extends over 15 amino acids. Sequencing was done on a sample of PBMCs or T cells enriched from blood (not recorded which). This TCR was sampled from a man in his thirties or forties who had recovered from COVID-19. V gene TRBV10-1 combines with J gene TRBJ2-1, with 7 bases aligning to TRBD1. The chain's CDR3 is CASSARQGSYNEQFF. The CDR3 DNA follows: TGCGCCAGCAGTGCGAGACAGGGATCCTACAATGAGCAGTTCTTC.